This passage covers 8 T cell receptor beta chains from one sample sequenced in a study of shared T cell receptors in the human thymus. This table comes from immunoSEQ multiplex PCR, and its TCRdb copy is limited to in-frame clones, with some not included. This table holds about 660,000 clones, approximately 90% found once. The same sample was also studied in work on human thymus T cells.

The sample consisted of thymocytes. The receptors originated from a boy younger than two with a congenital heart defect.

The V gene is TRBV13, the J gene TRBJ2-7; D not resolved. CDR3 length: 14 amino acids. Looked up from germline, CDR1 is PRHDT and CDR2 is FYEKMQ (reference sequence). V was cut by 3 bases and J by 2 bases, with 11 bases left in between. The CDR3 DNA sequence: TGTGCCAGCAGCTTTCCCCCGAGAACCTACGAGCAGTACTTC. Translating gives CASSFPPRTYEQYF.

The sample holds one count of this clone. This rearrangement joins TRBV5-1 to TRBJ2-3; 11 bases match TRBD1. Germline V lookup: CDR1 SGHRS, CDR2 YFSETQ. Losses at the gene ends were 3 bases for V and 2 bases for J; bases not matched to a gene: 11. The CDR3 is 18 amino acids. The CDR3 bases are TGCGCCAGCAGCTGGACAGGGGGCCCGGTGACCTTCACAGATACGCAGTATTTT. This encodes CASSWTGGPVTFTDTQYF.

There are a few counts of this clone. J is TRBJ2-1 and V is TRBV29-1, with 7 bases fitting TRBD1. V lost 6 bases and J lost 2; bases outside the gene matches: 7. Germline V gene sequence: CDR1 SQVTM, CDR2 ANQGSEA. The CDR3 is made up of 14 amino acids. This CDR3 reads CSVTIQGAYNEQFF. CDR3 DNA sequence: TGCAGCGTCACTATCCAGGGGGCCTACAATGAGCAGTTCTTC.

The rearrangement links TRBV4-1 to TRBJ2-5, with 11 positions matching TRBD2. Germline CDR1 MGHRA, CDR2 YSYEKL. This CDR3 region has 16 residues. Unmatched junction bases numbered 5, after V lost 0 bases and J lost 5 bases. CDR3 region: CASSQDKTSGKETQYF. CDR3 sequence (DNA): TGCGCCAGCAGCCAAGATAAGACTAGCGGGAAGGAGACCCAGTACTTC.

CDR3 bases: TGCGCCAGCAGCCAAGACCGGGGGGGACTAGGCCCCGGGGAGCTGTTTTTT. This encodes CASSQDRGGLGPGELFF. The rearrangement uses TRBV4-3 and TRBJ2-2; 8 nucleotides align to TRBD2. J gave up 6 bases and V 0 bases, and 9 bases lay outside the gene matches. The germline CDR1 and CDR2 sequences are LGHNA and YSLEER. The CDR3 is made up of 17 amino acids.

The V call is TRBV14, the J call TRBJ1-1; D possibly corresponds to TRBD1 (5 bases). CDR1 and CDR2 (germline): SGHDN, FVKESK. The CDR3 spans 17 residues. Trimming took 4 bases from V and 1 from J, leaving 19 bases between them. The CDR3 coding sequence is TGTGCCAGCAGCCCTACCGACAGCTACCCCTCGAACACTGAAGCTTTCTTT. Translated, it gives CASSPTDSYPSNTEAFF.

This rearrangement joins TRBV30 to TRBJ2-2; D is possibly TRBD1 (5 bases). The CDR3 has 14 amino acids. The ends were cut back, 1 base at V and 4 bases at J, with 10 bases in the middle. The germline V gene encodes CDR1 GTSNPN and CDR2 SVGIG (reference sequence). The CDR3 bases are TGTGCCTGGAGTGATTCTAGGGGCACCGGGGAGCTGTTTTTT. Protein product: CAWSDSRGTGELFF.

The V and J genes are TRBV2 and TRBJ2-7; D possibly corresponds to TRBD2 (5 bases). Germline V lookup: CDR1 SNHLY, CDR2 FYNNEI. The V and J ends lost 4 bases and 3 bases respectively, with 13 bases between them. This CDR3 is 14 amino acids long. CDR3 residues: CASSGPGLHYEQYF. CDR3 coding DNA: TGTGCCAGCAGTGGCCCTGGACTTCACTACGAGCAGTACTTC.